This T cell receptor beta chain comes out of a study of T cells in Graves' hyperthyroidism and ophthalmopathy. TCR beta CDR3 regions were amplified from RNA transcripts. HTBI primers were used for first-round RT-PCR of the TCR CDR3. TCRdb used MiXCR to reprocess the multiplex PCR reads, holding one entry per CDR3 protein. This table has around 300,000 distinct CDR3 sequences, roughly 18% appearing once. Enrolled ophthalmopathy patients presented with a Clinical Activity Score of at least 3, a NOSPECS grade of at least 4, and disease duration under 3 months. Those patients with uncontrolled infection, other autoimmune disease, pregnancy or lactation were excluded. Germline V gene lookup returns CDR1 SNHLY and CDR2 FYNNEI. This CDR3 is 15 amino acids long. With V trimmed by 2 bases and J by 6 bases, 6 bases remained unmatched. Worth noting for this clonotype: Its antigen is still unknown.

General study results and limits: The model foresaw ophthalmopathy a median approximately 6.1 months prior to onset. Stable hyperthyroidism was told apart from ophthalmopathy by a model built on 13 V-J features.

The material sequenced was blood. The rearrangement links TRBV2 to TRBJ2-2, with 7 nucleotides matching TRBD2. The receptor comes from a man aged 50-60 years with Graves' ophthalmopathy. CDR3 DNA sequence: TGTGCCAGCAGTGAAACTAGCGCGGGCGCCGGGGAGCTGTTTTTT. As protein: CASSETSAGAGELFF.